This TCR beta chain was captured in a study of CD8 T cells in ankylosing spondylitis. The V gene end was trimmed by 0 bases and the J gene end by 4 bases; junction bases not matched to a gene: 3. Germline V lookup: CDR1 DFQATT, CDR2 SNEGSKA (reference sequence). The CDR3 runs 13 residues. Study findings and constraints: Characteristic, it appeared, of ankylosing spondylitis blood was a TCR beta motif of roughly 8 highly homologous variants. Clones linked to disease were reported to show significant enrichment in matched ankylosing spondylitis synovial fluid.

Notes on this clonotype: The antigen remains undetermined.

TCRdb used MiXCR to reprocess the 5' RACE reads, holding one entry per CDR3 protein. The table lists fewer than 250,000 distinct CDR3 sequences, roughly a tenth of them singletons, with less than 3% in the top ten. The sequenced material came from blood, either unsorted or a sorted T cell fraction (not recorded which). V gene TRBV20-1 combines with J gene TRBJ2-7; 7 nucleotides line up with TRBD2. This sequence originates from a male donor with ankylosing spondylitis or in good health (not recorded which). This CDR3 is CSAREPGGYEQYF. CDR3 sequence (DNA): TGCAGTGCTAGAGAACCGGGAGGATACGAGCAGTACTTC.